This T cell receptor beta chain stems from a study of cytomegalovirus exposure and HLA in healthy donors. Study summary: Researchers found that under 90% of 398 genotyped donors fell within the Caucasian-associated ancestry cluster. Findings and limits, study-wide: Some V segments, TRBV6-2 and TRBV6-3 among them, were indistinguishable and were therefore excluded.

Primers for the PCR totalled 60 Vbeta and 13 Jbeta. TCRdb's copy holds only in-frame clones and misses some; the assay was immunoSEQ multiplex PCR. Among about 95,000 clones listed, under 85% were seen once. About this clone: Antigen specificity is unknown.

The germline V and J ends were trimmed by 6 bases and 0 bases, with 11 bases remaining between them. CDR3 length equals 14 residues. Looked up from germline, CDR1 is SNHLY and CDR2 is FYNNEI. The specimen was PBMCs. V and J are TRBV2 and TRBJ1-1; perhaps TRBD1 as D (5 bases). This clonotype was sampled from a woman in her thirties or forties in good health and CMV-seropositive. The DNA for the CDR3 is TGTGCCAGCAGGAGGGACTCGCTGAACACTGAAGCTTTCTTT. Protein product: CASRRDSLNTEAFF.